The present T cell receptor (beta chain) was sequenced within a study of shared clonotypes between healthy human individuals. Per the study methods: ImmunoSEQ gave junction-only sequences without quality scores, so filtering differed. Data came from immunoSEQ multiplex PCR; TCRdb stores just in-frame clones and leaves some out. D and trimming were read from the DNA, whereas the V and J calls and clone size are those reported in that table. The sample contains approximately 810,000 clones, over 90% of which appear only once. General observations from the study: Some clonotypes were shared by all four sorted-subset donors, while others were not shared. The non-shared ones had lower generation probabilities than the shared ones. Estimated clonotype richness was generally higher in naive than memory subsets.

A remark on this clone: The target antigen is unknown.

This CDR3 comprises 15 residues. V lost 4 bases and J 2 bases, leaving 15 bases between the germline ends. Germline assignment: CDR1 SGHNT and CDR2 YYREEE (reference sequence). CD45RO-negative, CCR7-positively selected cells formed the naive CD8 fraction, excluding terminally differentiated effector memory CD45RA+ cells. What was sequenced was naive CD8+ T cells sorted from blood. The clonotype comes from a man aged 25 to 40 in good health. J is TRBJ2-5 and V is TRBV5-4; D remains unclear. CDR3 residues: CASSPSWEVQETQYF. The CDR3 DNA reads as TGTGCCAGCAGCCCTAGTTGGGAAGTACAAGAGACCCAGTACTTC.